Below, 26 T cell receptor beta chains from the same sample are listed, as sequenced in a study of early T cells in non-severe SARS-CoV-2 infection. In TCRdb, the 5' RACE reads were re-called with MiXCR into one record per CDR3 protein. The sample records tens of thousands of distinct CDR3 sequences, more than 6.5% being singletons. The sequencing used whole blood, collected at baseline. The source of these receptors is an adult who was a healthcare worker with PCR-confirmed SARS-CoV-2 infection or an uninfected control (not recorded which).

This chain connects TRBV24-1 to TRBJ2-1, with D perhaps matching TRBD2 (6 bases). Trimming took 5 bases from V and 8 from J, leaving 21 bases between them. The CDR3 runs 16 residues. Germline V gene sequence: CDR1 KGHDR, CDR2 SFDVKD. The chain's CDR3 is CATSVTGGIRPDEQFF. The DNA for the CDR3 is TGTGCCACCAGTGTAACTGGGGGGATACGGCCGGATGAGCAGTTCTTC.

This clonotype was found many times. This chain links TRBV5-4 with TRBJ1-2, with 8 positions matching TRBD1. The CDR3 is made up of 16 amino acids. V lost 2 bases to trimming and J lost 4 bases; unmatched junction nucleotides: 10. CDR1 is SGHNT, CDR2 YYREEE, per germline (reference sequence). CDR3 coding DNA: TGTGCCAGCAGCTTAGGGACAGGAAGGGCCAGCTATGGCTACACCTTC. This codes for CASSLGTGRASYGYTF.

The chain couples TRBV4-3 to TRBJ1-4; 7 bases match TRBD1. The germline CDR1 and CDR2 sequences are LGHNA and YSLEER. J was trimmed by 7 bases and V by 4 bases; bases with no gene match: 6. The CDR3 length is 14 residues. The CDR3 DNA reads as TGCGCCAGCAGCCGAGACAGGGTCGCTGAAAAACTGTTTTTT. This encodes CASSRDRVAEKLFF.

This clonotype was recorded a few times. The chain carries TRBV9 and TRBJ2-3; D is possibly TRBD2 (7 bases). Trimming took 2 bases from V and 7 from J, leaving 26 bases between them. The CDR3 runs 18 residues. The V gene's germline CDR1 is SGDLS and CDR2 YYNGEE. The CDR3 DNA follows: TGTGCCAGCAGCGTGGGCGGGGGCCCCTTCCGTCGCAGCAATACGCAGTATTTT. Translated, it gives CASSVGGGPFRRSNTQYF.

J is TRBJ1-2 and V is TRBV6-5; D is perhaps TRBD1 (5 bases). Germline V gives CDR1 MNHEY, CDR2 SVGAGI. Trimming took 1 base from V and 9 from J, leaving 18 bases between them. The CDR3 extends over 15 amino acids. This CDR3 reads CASSYLGGNTDRYTF. Written as DNA, the CDR3 is TGTGCCAGCAGTTACTTGGGGGGGAATACGGACCGCTACACCTTC.

The chain employs TRBV12-3 or TRBV12-4 and TRBJ1-3; D is unresolved. CDR3 length: 14 amino acids. V lost 3 bases, J lost 4 bases, and 10 bases lay in between. CDR3 protein: CASSLREDGNTIYF. The CDR3 region has the DNA TGTGCCAGCAGTTTGAGGGAGGACGGAAACACCATATATTTT.

This clonotype was found a few times. J is TRBJ1-4 and V is TRBV6-5; unclear D gene. This CDR3 spans 20 amino acids. Trimming left V 2 bases short and J 4 bases short, with 26 bases between. From germline, CDR1 is MNHEY and CDR2 SVGAGI. The CDR3 spells CASSYPLGSGRTVVNEKLFF. DNA of the CDR3: TGTGCCAGCAGTTACCCCCTAGGTTCCGGCAGGACGGTGGTTAATGAAAAACTGTTTTTT.

This chain uses TRBV10-3 with TRBJ2-3; the D gene is possibly TRBD1 (5 bases). Germline values: CDR1 ENHRY, CDR2 SYGVKD. Trimming took 10 bases from V and 0 from J, leaving 14 bases between them. CDR3 length: 14 amino acids. The CDR3 reads CATEKGPSTDTQYF. In DNA, the CDR3 is TGTGCCACTGAAAAGGGGCCTAGCACAGATACGCAGTATTTT.

This chain links TRBV15 with TRBJ2-3, with D possibly being TRBD2 (5 bases). The ends were cut back, 5 bases at V and 0 bases at J, with 15 bases in the middle. This CDR3 is built from 16 residues. The V gene's germline CDR1 is LNHNV and CDR2 YYDKDF (reference sequence). The CDR3 nucleotides read TGTGCCACCAGCTTCCGGATTCGGGGTAGCACAGATACGCAGTATTTT. As protein: CATSFRIRGSTDTQYF.

The chain has TRBV7-6 and TRBJ2-2; either TRBD1 or TRBD2 may supply D (5 bases each). Per the germline V gene, CDR1 is SGHVS and CDR2 is FNYEAQ. This CDR3 region has 17 residues. Trimming shortened V by 2 bases and J by 2 bases, and 15 bases separated the two germline ends. The CDR3 DNA sequence: TGTGCCAGCAGCTTACCTCGCCGGGGCGATAACACCGGGGAGCTGTTTTTT. Its translation: CASSLPRRGDNTGELFF.

This clonotype was counted a few times. The chain carries TRBV4-3 and TRBJ2-5; D gene ambiguous. V lost 1 base to trimming and J lost 5 bases, with 17 bases between them. The CDR3 sequence is 16 residues long. CDR1 and CDR2 (germline): LGHNA, YSLEER. The CDR3, as DNA: TGCGCCAGCAGCCAAGCCGCGGAAGGGTCGGCTGAGACCCAGTACTTC. This gives the protein CASSQAAEGSAETQYF.

This clonotype appeared many times. V usage is TRBV10-3 and J usage is TRBJ2-3; D gene uncertain. Germline V gene sequence: CDR1 ENHRY, CDR2 SYGVKD. Trimming took off 7 bases at V and 2 bases at J, with 16 bases between the two ends. The CDR3 spans 15 residues. The DNA of the CDR3 is TGTGCCATCAAGGGATCAAGGGTCAACACAGATACGCAGTATTTT. It yields the protein CAIKGSRVNTDTQYF.

This clonotype was detected many times. Relative to the germline gene, one junction end is altered; a read error may explain this. The DNA for the CDR3 is TGCGCCGGCAGCCAAGATTTTATTTTTTTGGGAAGCAAGGCTGAAGCTTTCTTT. It encodes CAGSQDFIFLGSKAEAFF. This sequence joins TRBV4-1 and TRBJ1-1; D is undetermined. Germline values: CDR1 MGHRA, CDR2 YSYEKL. The CDR3 has 18 amino acids.

The genes are TRBV5-1 and TRBJ2-2; D not certain. Trimming took off 4 bases at V and 5 bases at J, with 12 bases between the two ends. Germline-derived CDR1 and CDR2 are SGHRS and YFSETQ. This CDR3 has 14 amino acids. CDR3 coding DNA: TGCGCCAGCAGCCTTCTAGACGGGACCGGGGAGCTGTTTTTT. It codes for CASSLLDGTGELFF.

This clonotype has at least ten counts. V usage is TRBV20-1 and J usage is TRBJ2-3; 7 bases agree with TRBD2. The length of the CDR3 is 12 residues. Germline V lookup: CDR1 DFQATT, CDR2 SNEGSKA (reference sequence). With V trimmed by 5 bases and J by 8 bases, 7 bases remained unmatched. This chain's CDR3 is CSAYGEGRTQYF. CDR3 DNA sequence: TGCAGTGCTTATGGGGAGGGGCGTACGCAGTATTTT.

This clonotype has a handful of counts. The CDR3 reads CASSFTGTDTQYF. CDR3 sequence (DNA): TGTGCCAGCAGCTTCACCGGGACAGATACGCAGTATTTT. This chain uses TRBV7-6 with TRBJ2-3; D is unclear. The CDR3 is made up of 13 amino acids. Germline lookup yields CDR1 SGHVS and CDR2 FNYEAQ. Trimming cost V 3 bases and J 3 bases, with 7 bases left between them.

With respect to this clonotype: The junction shows a germline mismatch at one end, possibly a read error. This chain joins TRBV6-6 and TRBJ2-7, with D possibly matching TRBD1 (6 bases). CDR3 length equals 14 residues. CDR1 and CDR2 from the germline V gene are MNHNY and SVGAGI (reference sequence). The CDR3 protein is CASSPGTSSYELYF. In nucleotides, the CDR3 is TGTGCCAGCAGTCCGGGGACAAGCTCCTACGAGCTGTACTTC.

This clonotype was picked up a small number of times. The rearrangement joins TRBV28 to TRBJ1-2; D gene uncertain. The CDR3 has 13 residues. Per germline, CDR1 MDHEN and CDR2 SYDVKM. V lost 6 bases, J lost 4 bases, and 12 bases lay in between. CDR3 DNA: TGTGCCAGCAGGGTCGGGGATCCCTATGGCTACACCTTC. Translation: CASRVGDPYGYTF.

In this sample, this clonotype turned up many times. V and J are TRBV28 and TRBJ2-3, with no clear D. V lost 3 bases, J lost 3 bases, and 7 bases lay in between. Germline V gene lookup returns CDR1 MDHEN and CDR2 SYDVKM. The CDR3 runs 13 residues. The chain's CDR3 is CASSFKSTDTQYF. CDR3 bases: TGTGCCAGCAGTTTCAAGTCGACAGATACGCAGTATTTT.

This clonotype occurred a few times. The genes are TRBV2 and TRBJ1-1; TRBD1 might be the D (6 bases). The V end was cut by 6 bases, the J end by 4 bases, with 15 bases between. From germline, CDR1 is SNHLY and CDR2 FYNNEI. The CDR3 extends over 14 amino acids. The CDR3 region has the DNA TGTGCCAGCAGCCTACAGGGACGCGGCACTGAAGCTTTCTTT. Translating it yields CASSLQGRGTEAFF.

This clonotype showed up many times. The rearrangement links TRBV5-1 to TRBJ2-7, with D perhaps given as TRBD1 or TRBD2 (5 bases each). V was trimmed by 0 bases and J by 6 bases, leaving 13 bases between them. In germline, CDR1 is SGHRS, CDR2 YFSETQ. This CDR3 is 14 amino acids long. The CDR3 protein is CASSLEGTAPEQYF. In DNA form, the CDR3 reads TGCGCCAGCAGCTTGGAGGGGACCGCCCCCGAGCAGTACTTC.

This clonotype was observed many times. This chain uses TRBV6-5 with TRBJ1-4; 8 bases match TRBD1. CDR3 length: 14 residues. The germline V gene encodes CDR1 MNHEY and CDR2 SVGAGI. The V segment lost 5 bases and the J segment 8 bases; nucleotides outside the gene matches: 7. The CDR3 spells CASSLRYRGEKLFF. As DNA, the CDR3 is TGTGCCAGCAGTCTACGGTACAGGGGGGAAAAACTGTTTTTT.

The chain employs TRBV7-8 and TRBJ1-6; D gene ambiguous. This CDR3 region has 16 residues. CDR1 is SGHVS, CDR2 FQNEAQ, per germline. The ends were cut back, 4 bases at V and 10 bases at J, with 20 bases in the middle. CDR3 DNA sequence: TGTGCCAGCAGCTACCTAGCCCTTACCCTATGGTCACCCCTCCACTTT. Translated, it gives CASSYLALTLWSPLHF.

J is TRBJ1-4 and V is TRBV7-8; weak D call: TRBD1 (5 bases). This CDR3 is built from 16 residues. Germline loops: CDR1 SGHVS, CDR2 FQNEAQ. The V gene lost 2 bases and the J gene lost 5 bases, with 15 bases spanning the gap. CDR3 residues: CASSLTQGRRNEKLFF. The CDR3 nucleotides read TGTGCCAGCAGCTTAACCCAGGGCAGGCGAAATGAAAAACTGTTTTTT. Using reference TRBV7-8 and TRBJ1-4 for the parts outside the CDR3, the full variable domain is GAGVSQSPRYKVAKRGQDVALRCDPISGHVSLFWYQQALGQGPEFLTYFQNEAQLDKSGLPSDRFFAERPEGSVSTLKIQRTQQEDSAVYLCASSLTQGRRNEKLFFGSGTQLSVL.

A few counts support this clonotype. CDR3 nucleotides: TGTGCCAGCAGCTTGGCTCTCCGCTCCTACAATGAGCAGTTCTTC. Its translation is CASSLALRSYNEQFF. The chain combines TRBV5-5 with TRBJ2-1; D gene unclear. Per the germline V gene, CDR1 is SGHKS and CDR2 is YYEKEE (reference sequence). The CDR3 consists of 15 residues. V lost 0 bases and J 0 bases, leaving 7 bases between the germline ends.

This clonotype has a count of ten or more. The V gene is TRBV27, the J gene TRBJ1-6, with 10 bases that match TRBD1. The CDR3 contains 16 residues. The germline V gene has CDR1 MNHEY and CDR2 SMNVEV (reference sequence). Trimming cost V 7 bases and J 5 bases; bases outside gene matches: 8. The CDR3 here is CASKVDRGRDNSPLHF. The CDR3 DNA is TGTGCCAGCAAAGTCGACAGGGGGCGAGATAATTCACCCCTCCACTTT.